One sample yielded the 8 T cell receptor beta chains listed below, sequenced in a study of cytomegalovirus exposure and HLA in healthy donors. The study ran its PCR with 60 Vbeta and 13 Jbeta primers. Here immunoSEQ multiplex PCR was the method, and the copy in TCRdb shows in-frame clones only, minus some. This table holds about 120,000 clones, around 82% found once. The sequenced material came from PBMCs. The receptors originated from a man aged 25-40 years in good health and CMV-seropositive.

This chain joins TRBV9 and TRBJ2-3; the match to TRBD2 covers 7 bases. The V segment lost 2 bases and the J segment 0 bases; nucleotides outside the gene matches: 6. This CDR3 spans 16 amino acids. Germline loops: CDR1 SGDLS, CDR2 YYNGEE. The CDR3: CASSVKRGLSTDTQYF. CDR3 DNA sequence: TGTGCCAGCAGCGTTAAGCGGGGTCTTAGCACAGATACGCAGTATTTT.

This chain connects TRBV5-4 to TRBJ2-1, with 10 bases aligning to TRBD2. The CDR3 has 16 residues. V was pared by 4 bases and J by 0 bases, with 4 bases of the junction left unmatched. Germline CDR1 is SGHNT and CDR2 is YYREEE (reference sequence). CDR3 nucleotides: TGTGCCAGCAGCACCGCTAGCGGGAGCTCCTACAATGAGCAGTTCTTC. It is translated as CASSTASGSSYNEQFF.

The rearrangement uses TRBV25-1 and TRBJ1-1; 7 bases agree with TRBD1. This CDR3 comprises 15 residues. The ends lost 5 bases at V and 4 bases at J; junction bases unmatched: 10. Germline values: CDR1 MGHDK, CDR2 SYGVNS. For the CDR3, the DNA is TGTGCCAGCAGTCCCTCCGAGGGGGCTGGCACTGAAGCTTTCTTT. Translating gives CASSPSEGAGTEAFF.

This sequence joins TRBV27 and TRBJ2-7; D possibly corresponds to TRBD1 (6 bases). V was trimmed by 8 bases and J by 0 bases, leaving 23 bases between them. The CDR3 spans 17 residues. Germline V gene sequence: CDR1 MNHEY, CDR2 SMNVEV (reference sequence). CDR3 region: CASGRAGDLFSSYEQYF. For the CDR3, the DNA is TGTGCCAGCGGAAGAGCAGGGGACCTCTTCAGCTCCTACGAGCAGTACTTC.

The chain recombines TRBV30 with TRBJ2-7, with D possibly being TRBD1 (6 bases). CDR1 GTSNPN and CDR2 SVGIG come from the germline V gene (reference sequence). V was clipped by 2 bases and J by 4 bases, with 12 bases between them. This CDR3 contains 13 residues. CDR3 in DNA: TGTGCCTGGAGTTCAGGGGCCAGGTACGAGCAGTACTTC. Residues: CAWSSGARYEQYF.

CDR3 DNA: TGTGCCAGCAGCGTAGGGGGAAGCGGGAGGGGAATTGGTAATGAGCAGTTCTTC. Amino acids: CASSVGGSGRGIGNEQFF. The chain joins TRBV9 to TRBJ2-1; 10 bases agree with TRBD2. V shed 0 bases, J shed 7 bases, and the junction held 13 bases outside the gene matches. The CDR3 length is 18 residues. Looked up from germline, CDR1 is SGDLS and CDR2 is YYNGEE.

The gene calls are TRBV9 and TRBJ2-1, with a possible D match to TRBD2 (6 bases). The V and J ends lost 6 bases and 7 bases respectively, with 14 bases between them. The CDR3 has 13 residues. Germline-derived CDR1 and CDR2 are SGDLS and YYNGEE. The CDR3 DNA reads as TGTGCCAGCAACCCGGGGACTGTTAATGAGCAGTTCTTC. This codes for CASNPGTVNEQFF.

This rearrangement joins TRBV4-2 to TRBJ2-7; TRBD2 is a possible D gene (6 bases). The CDR3 has 18 residues. Germline lookup yields CDR1 LGHNA and CDR2 YNFKEQ. Trimming shortened V by 0 bases and J by 1 base, and 19 bases separated the two germline ends. The CDR3 DNA is TGTGCCAGCAGCCAAGATCTTGGCGGGGCCACCTGGTCCTACGAGCAGTACTTC. Its protein is CASSQDLGGATWSYEQYF.